The clone carrying this TCR beta chain has a handful of counts. These data are taken from a study of patients and donors after allogeneic stem cell transplantation. One entry per CDR3 protein, called by TCRdb with MiXCR from the RT-PCR reads. The profile covers about 410,000 distinct CDR3 sequences, with more than 15% appearing a single time and 6% to 8% taken by the ten largest. Sequencing was done on a sample of blood, either unsorted or a sorted T cell fraction (not recorded which). This receptor was identified in a human donor who was either an allogeneic HSCT recipient or a stem cell or donor lymphocyte infusion donor (not recorded which). It is not recorded whose cells these are; they may come from a transplant donor.

The CDR3 reads CASSYSNTAVGEAFF. The DNA of the CDR3 is TGTGCCAGCAGTTACTCGAATACGGCCGTTGGTGAAGCTTTCTTT. This chain joins TRBV6-5 and TRBJ1-1; D gene uncertain. CDR1 and CDR2 (germline): MNHEY, SVGAGI. The CDR3 covers 15 residues. V lost 0 bases and J lost 7, with 15 bases in between.